This T cell receptor (beta chain) was sequenced for a study of T cells in localized non-small cell lung cancer. Study-wide findings and caveats: The appearance of a median roughly 56 of the top 100 tumor clones was seen in adjacent lung. Higher T cell density in the blood was associated with longer overall survival, whereas higher adjacent-lung clonality associated with shorter survival.

A remark on this clone: Its specificity is unknown.

Generated by immunoSEQ multiplex PCR, the TCRdb table keeps only in-frame clones and is missing some. The sample includes 25,000 to 40,000 clones, about four fifths of them seen just once. This sequence originates from a male donor aged 60 or older with stage III squamous cell lung carcinoma. The sample here was peripheral blood, taken before any cancer treatment.

DNA for the CDR3: TGCGCCAGCAGCCGGTCATGGGTAGACGGCTACACCTTC. It translates to CASSRSWVDGYTF. V and J are TRBV4-3 and TRBJ1-2; D is undetermined. The CDR3 is 13 residues long. CDR1 is LGHNA and CDR2 is YSLEER in the germline V gene. Trimming shortened V by 4 bases and J by 8 bases, and 14 bases separated the two germline ends.